The clone carrying this TCR beta chain has ten or more counts. Its cognate antigen is unknown. By flow cytometry, patients selected for sequencing had shown an expansion of CD8+CD57+ cells. In all patients, the disease was severe acquired aplastic anemia. At blood sampling, none of the patients had yet received therapy. The data derive from a study of CD8+CD57+ T cells in acquired aplastic anemia. Overall study context: Each DNA sample taken from sorted CD4+ and CD8+ cells came to about 3 ug on average. Study results and limitations: Patients shared twenty-nine CD8+ CDR3 sequences with controls.

The germline V and J ends were trimmed by 3 bases and 2 bases, with 8 bases remaining between them. The CDR3 contains 14 residues. The germline V gene encodes CDR1 MRHNA and CDR2 SNTAGT. Both TCR beta VDJ combination and CDR3 sequence profiling were carried out. Genomic DNA was the template for this profiling. TCRdb reprocessed the reads via MiXCR and lists one record per CDR3 protein. The repertoire holds roughly 220,000 distinct CDR3 sequences, with 65% as singletons. The sample comprised sorted CD4+, CD8+, or CD8+CD57+ T cells (not recorded which) from PBMCs. The source is a human donor with aplastic anemia. The rearrangement uses TRBV6-4 and TRBJ1-5; no definite D call. This CDR3 reads CASSETKGNQPQHF. The CDR3 bases are TGTGCCAGCAGTGAAACGAAGGGCAATCAGCCCCAGCATTTT.